The T cell receptor beta chain described here comes from a study of T cells in Graves' hyperthyroidism and ophthalmopathy. The study, taken as a whole, reports: The authors' 13 V-J model separated ophthalmopathy from stable hyperthyroidism.

TCR beta CDR3 regions were amplified from RNA. HTBI primers were used for first-round RT-PCR of the TCR CDR3. TCRdb passed the multiplex PCR reads through MiXCR, listing each CDR3 protein once. The sample comprises roughly 700,000 distinct CDR3 sequences, around 15% of which are singletons, and roughly a tenth rests with the top ten. This CDR3 has 16 amino acids. Germline CDR1 is MNHNS and CDR2 is SASEGT. Trimming shortened V by 1 base and J by 4 bases, and 15 bases separated the two germline ends. A word on this clonotype: Its antigen is currently unknown.

Roughly 9.1 ml of fresh peripheral blood supplied the PBMCs. This clonotype originated in a woman younger than 35 with Graves' hyperthyroidism. The chain is built from TRBV6-1 and TRBJ2-3; D might be TRBD1 (6 bases). Sequenced: blood. The CDR3 DNA is TGTGCCAGCAGTGAAGTACAGCCTGGGGGCGCAGATACGCAGTATTTT. This codes for CASSEVQPGGADTQYF.